A selection of T cell receptor beta chains follows, all from one sample in a study of blood T cell repertoires in COVID-19. Clones were read by immunoSEQ multiplex PCR, and TCRdb kept only the in-frame ones, dropping some. The sample holds 350,000 or so clones, around four fifths seen once. Sequences were obtained from peripheral blood. These receptors were obtained from a man aged 25 to 40 with active or convalescent COVID-19. CDR3s include the opening cysteine and the closing phenylalanine or tryptophan. D genes are given only for firm matches. Rows may omit the clone size; those that give it use once, few, many or a size class.

V	size	J	D	CDR3	DNA
TRBV7-3	.	TRBJ1-6	.	CASSPTGFRSPLHF	TGTGCCAGCAGCCCCACAGGGTTTCGGTCACCCCTCCACTTT
TRBV10-3	.	TRBJ2-1	.	CALRDIGVDEQFF	TGTGCCCTCCGGGACATAGGTGTGGATGAGCAGTTCTTC
TRBV14	.	TRBJ2-3	.	CASSARLADTQYF	TGTGCCAGCAGCGCTAGGTTGGCAGATACGCAGTATTTT
TRBV9	.	TRBJ2-7	TRBD2	CASSGTGDYYEQYF	TGTGCCAGCAGCGGGACCGGGGACTACTACGAGCAGTACTTC
TRBV2	.	TRBJ2-7	TRBD1	CASAPDRGIYEQYF	TGTGCCAGCGCTCCGGACAGGGGGATATACGAGCAGTACTTC
TRBV6-5	few	TRBJ1-2	.	CASNGGVGGGYTF	TGTGCCAGCAATGGAGGGGTAGGAGGTGGCTACACCTTC
TRBV15	.	TRBJ1-3	.	CASRDQGRSWLGGNTIYF	TGTGCCTCGCGCGACCAGGGGAGATCTTGGCTTGGAGGAAACACCATATATTTT
TRBV6-2/TRBV6-3	.	TRBJ1-1	.	CASSYSTRGNTEAFF	TGTGCCAGCAGTTACTCGACGCGGGGAAACACTGAAGCTTTCTTT
TRBV27	.	TRBJ2-7	.	CASSLQGPGVEQYF	TGTGCCAGCAGCCTACAGGGTCCCGGGGTCGAGCAGTACTTC
TRBV5-1	.	TRBJ1-2	.	CASSIGQPNYGYTF	TGCGCCAGCAGCATCGGACAGCCGAACTATGGCTACACCTTC
TRBV3-1/TRBV3-2	.	TRBJ2-1	.	CASSQKSNDRRNEQFF	TGTGCCAGCAGCCAAAAATCAAACGATCGGCGGAATGAGCAGTTCTTC
TRBV4-2	.	TRBJ2-2	.	CASSQPTNTGELFF	TGTGCCAGCAGCCAACCTACGAACACCGGGGAGCTGTTTTTT
TRBV7-2	.	TRBJ1-2	.	CASSLGRAGYGYTF	TGTGCCAGCAGCTTAGGGAGGGCGGGGTATGGCTACACCTTC
TRBV6-5	few	TRBJ2-5	.	CASGDRQVWGETQYF	TGTGCCAGCGGGGACCGACAGGTTTGGGGAGAGACCCAGTACTTC
TRBV25-1	.	TRBJ1-2	.	CASSERGYSGIGYTF	TGTGCCAGCAGTGAGCGGGGTTACTCGGGCATTGGCTACACCTTC
TRBV5-6	.	TRBJ1-4	.	CASSLLSIEKLFF	TGTGCCAGCAGCTTGTTAAGCATTGAAAAACTGTTTTTT
TRBV3-1/TRBV3-2	.	TRBJ2-7	.	CASSFRAGREQYF	TGTGCCAGCAGCTTCAGAGCAGGTCGCGAGCAGTACTTC
TRBV9	.	TRBJ2-1	TRBD2	CASGLAGALNEQFF	TGTGCCAGCGGACTAGCGGGGGCCCTCAATGAGCAGTTCTTC
TRBV24-1	.	TRBJ2-2	TRBD2	CATSAAPAGVNTGELFF	TGTGCCACCAGTGCTGCCCCAGCGGGGGTAAACACCGGGGAGCTGTTTTTT
TRBV9	.	TRBJ1-2	TRBD1	CASSVGPTGGGYTF	TGTGCCAGCAGCGTAGGGCCAACAGGGGGCGGCTACACCTTC
TRBV5-5	once	TRBJ2-5	TRBD1	CASSHNGQGQTQYF	TGTGCCAGCAGCCACAACGGACAGGGGCAGACCCAGTACTTC
TRBV24-1	.	TRBJ2-5	.	CATSALAGAGPETQYF	TGTGCCACCAGTGCCCTGGCGGGGGCAGGGCCAGAGACCCAGTACTTC
TRBV25-1	.	TRBJ2-7	.	CASSRRPSYF	TGTGCCAGCAGCCGGCGGCCAAGCTACTTC
TRBV6-1	once	TRBJ1-1	TRBD1	CASSETGTVNTEAFF	TGTGCCAGCAGTGAGACCGGGACAGTCAACACTGAAGCTTTCTTT
TRBV15	.	TRBJ2-3	.	CATSTRDTDTQYF	TGTGCCACCAGCACCAGGGACACAGATACGCAGTATTTT
TRBV7-9	.	TRBJ2-7	TRBD2	CASSLGLAGASSYEQYF	TGTGCCAGCAGCTTAGGGCTAGCGGGAGCTTCGTCCTACGAGCAGTACTTC
TRBV7-9	.	TRBJ1-1	.	CASTLREGEAFF	TGTGCCAGCACCCTACGGGAGGGTGAAGCTTTCTTT
TRBV19	once	TRBJ1-2	.	CASSPSTTEYGYTF	TGTGCCAGTAGCCCCTCGACAACAGAATATGGCTACACCTTC
TRBV5-4	.	TRBJ2-1	.	CASSIVSEQFF	TGTGCCAGCAGCATCGTTAGTGAGCAGTTCTTC
TRBV9	.	TRBJ2-7	TRBD1	CASSVGTGRAYEQYF	TGTGCCAGCAGCGTGGGGACAGGGCGGGCCTACGAGCAGTACTTC